The 21 T cell receptor beta chains below were found in one sample sequenced in a study of STAT5B mutations in CD4+ large granular lymphocyte leukemia. Sequencing used immunoSEQ multiplex PCR; TCRdb keeps in-frame clones, though not all of them. This table holds about 18,000 clones, less than 85% found once. The sequencing input was CD4+ T cells from blood buffy coats. The origin of the receptors is a human donor in good health.

The chain has TRBV15 and TRBJ1-3, with no clear D. V was shortened by 0 bases and J by 2 bases, with 8 bases between the two germline ends. The length of the CDR3 is 15 residues. Germline CDR1 is LNHNV and CDR2 is YYDKDF (reference sequence). The CDR3 coding sequence is TGTGCCACCAGCAGAGATCGACATACTGGAAACACCATATATTTT. Translation: CATSRDRHTGNTIYF. The full variable domain, rest sourced from reference TRBV15 and TRBJ1-3, is DAMVIQNPRYQVTQFGKPVTLSCSQTLNHNVMYWYQQKSSQAPKLLFHYYDKDFNNEADTPDNFQSRRPNTSFCFLDIRSPGLGDTAMYLCATSRDRHTGNTIYFGEGSWLTVV.

This clone was recorded once. The chain combines TRBV29-1 with TRBJ2-7; 12 nucleotides align to TRBD1. J lost 7 bases, V lost 4 bases, and 8 bases had no gene match. There are 14 residues in the CDR3. The germline gives CDR1 SQVTM, CDR2 ANQGSEA. CDR3 residues: CSVAGDRGPQEQYF. CDR3 sequence (DNA): TGCAGCGTTGCTGGGGACAGGGGGCCTCAAGAGCAGTACTTC.

The chain joins TRBV19 to TRBJ1-1; a weak D match, TRBD1 (5 bases). The V gene's germline CDR1 is LNHDA and CDR2 SQIVND (reference sequence). V lost 2 bases to trimming and J lost 1 base, with 11 bases between them. CDR3 size: 15 residues. As DNA, the CDR3 is TGTGCCAGTAGTATATCTGGGGCGGGGAACACTGAAGCTTTCTTT. Residues: CASSISGAGNTEAFF.

This clone was seen only once. The chain is built from TRBV5-4 and TRBJ2-1; D is unresolved. CDR3 length: 15 amino acids. V lost 2 bases to trimming and J lost 0 bases, with 9 bases between them. Germline CDR1 SGHNT, CDR2 YYREEE (reference sequence). The CDR3 spells CASSFQLGSYNEQFF. The CDR3, as DNA: TGTGCCAGCAGCTTTCAGTTAGGCTCCTACAATGAGCAGTTCTTC.

DNA of the CDR3: TGTGCCAGCAGCGTAGCGGACCCGGTCTCCTACAATGAGCAGTTCTTC. This translates into CASSVADPVSYNEQFF. The chain is built from TRBV9 and TRBJ2-1; no clear D. The V and J ends lost 0 bases and 0 bases respectively, with 10 bases between them. This CDR3 spans 16 amino acids. The V gene's germline CDR1 is SGDLS and CDR2 YYNGEE.

V gene TRBV30 combines with J gene TRBJ2-7; no reliable D call. The germline CDR1 and CDR2 sequences are GTSNPN and SVGIG (reference sequence). The V gene lost 3 bases and the J gene lost 0 bases, with 9 bases spanning the gap. This CDR3 has 13 amino acids. CDR3 region: CAWSADLSYEQYF. Written as DNA, the CDR3 is TGTGCCTGGAGCGCAGACCTCTCCTACGAGCAGTACTTC.

V is TRBV5-4 and J is TRBJ1-2; D uncertain. Per the germline V gene, CDR1 is SGHNT and CDR2 is YYREEE (reference sequence). The V end was cut by 4 bases, the J end by 4 bases, with 8 bases between. The CDR3 runs 12 residues. CDR3 nucleotides: TGTGCCAGCAGCCTGCTAGGCTATGGCTACACCTTC. It encodes CASSLLGYGYTF.

The genes are TRBV6-5 and TRBJ1-1, with D possibly matching TRBD1 (6 bases). Trimming stripped 8 bases from V and 4 bases from J, with 20 bases between. The CDR3 is 15 residues long. The V gene's germline CDR1 is MNHEY and CDR2 SVGAGI. The CDR3 reads CASWGAGRGGTEAFF. DNA for the CDR3: TGTGCCAGCTGGGGGGCGGGCCGGGGGGGCACTGAAGCTTTCTTT.

This clone came up once. The chain couples TRBV6-4 to TRBJ2-7, with a possible D match to TRBD2 (5 bases). There are 17 residues in the CDR3. Germline V gene data show CDR1 as MRHNA and CDR2 as SNTAGT. Trimming removed 2 bases from V and 0 bases from J, with 17 bases in between. The CDR3 spells CASSDPTRTASSYEQYF. DNA for the CDR3: TGTGCCAGCAGTGACCCCACTAGGACGGCAAGCTCCTACGAGCAGTACTTC.

The gene calls are TRBV4-1 and TRBJ2-7, with D perhaps TRBD2 (6 bases). Germline V gene data show CDR1 as MGHRA and CDR2 as YSYEKL. The CDR3 consists of 15 residues. Trimming pared 4 bases from V and 2 bases from J, leaving 15 bases between. CDR3 bases: TGCGCCAGCAGCCTCTCAGGATCGGGGGCCTACGAGCAGTACTTC. The encoded protein is CASSLSGSGAYEQYF.

J is TRBJ2-5 and V is TRBV30; 9 bases line up with TRBD2. Trimming at V came to 3 bases and at J to 5 bases, leaving 19 bases not matched to a gene. Germline-derived CDR1 and CDR2 are GTSNPN and SVGIG (reference sequence). CDR3 length: 18 amino acids. The chain's CDR3 is CAWRSPPGRRAGGETQYF. The DNA for the CDR3 is TGTGCCTGGAGGTCCCCCCCGGGCCGGAGGGCGGGAGGGGAGACCCAGTACTTC.

Notes on this clone: Compared with germline, one end of the junction differs, possibly owing to a read error. The rearrangement joins TRBV10-3 to TRBJ2-1; D ambiguous. The V gene's germline CDR1 is ENHRY and CDR2 SYGVKD. The CDR3 runs 14 residues. CDR3 coding DNA: TGTGCCATCAATGAGAGAGACTCCTACAATGAGCAGTTCTTC. This gives the protein CAINERDSYNEQFF.

The genes are TRBV6-6 and TRBJ2-7; TRBD1 matches at 7 bases. Germline V gene lookup returns CDR1 MNHNY and CDR2 SVGAGI (reference sequence). V shed 6 bases and J 3 bases; nucleotides not matched to a gene: 11. CDR3 length: 15 residues. The DNA for the CDR3 is TGTGCCAGCAGACCCCCGGGACAGCTTAACTACGAGCAGTACTTC. The encoded protein is CASRPPGQLNYEQYF.

This chain connects TRBV11-2 to TRBJ2-7, with D tentatively TRBD1 or TRBD2 (5 bases each). Germline CDR1 reads SGHAT; CDR2 reads FQNNGV. Trimming removed 1 base at V and 6 bases at J, with 16 bases between. The CDR3 is made up of 15 amino acids. Here the CDR3 DNA reads TGTGCCAGCAGCTTAGGTCGGGGCACCTTGGGCGAGCAGTACTTC. It is translated as CASSLGRGTLGEQYF.

J is TRBJ1-3 and V is TRBV7-9; D uncertain. This CDR3 spans 15 amino acids. Trimming pared 0 bases from V and 0 bases from J, leaving 6 bases between. Germline V gives CDR1 SEHNR, CDR2 FQNEAQ (reference sequence). The CDR3 here is CASSLADYSGNTIYF. The CDR3 DNA follows: TGTGCCAGCAGCTTAGCGGATTACTCTGGAAACACCATATATTTT.

The chain recombines TRBV30 with TRBJ2-7; D is undetermined. Trimming took 3 bases from V and 2 from J, leaving 8 bases between them. This CDR3 has 12 residues. Germline CDR1 and CDR2: GTSNPN and SVGIG (reference sequence). Here the CDR3 reads CAWSPEAYEQYF. As DNA, the CDR3 is TGTGCCTGGAGCCCCGAGGCCTACGAGCAGTACTTC.

This clone occurred once. V and J are TRBV27 and TRBJ2-7, with D possibly matching TRBD1 (6 bases). The CDR3 contains 14 residues. The germline CDR1 and CDR2 sequences are MNHEY and SMNVEV (reference sequence). V lost 5 bases and J lost 3, with 14 bases in between. DNA for the CDR3: TGTGCCAGCAGTCTCGGGACACCCGACTACGAGCAGTACTTC. Its translation: CASSLGTPDYEQYF.

The chain has TRBV4-1 and TRBJ2-3; 11 nucleotides agree with TRBD2. The CDR3 spans 16 residues. V lost 5 bases to trimming and J lost 2 bases; unmatched junction nucleotides: 6. Germline CDR1 reads MGHRA; CDR2 reads YSYEKL. The CDR3 loop is CASSLRLAGNTDTQYF. CDR3 in DNA: TGCGCCAGCAGCTTACGACTAGCGGGGAACACAGATACGCAGTATTTT.

The chain combines TRBV28 with TRBJ2-1, with 8 bases matching TRBD2. The CDR3 spans 13 residues. The J segment lost 6 bases and the V segment lost 5 bases, leaving 3 bases of the junction unmatched. Germline-derived CDR1 and CDR2 are MDHEN and SYDVKM. This CDR3 reads CASSKAGANEQFF. The CDR3 DNA is TGTGCCAGCAGTAAAGCGGGGGCCAATGAGCAGTTCTTC.

The V and J genes are TRBV10-1 and TRBJ1-2, with D unclear. V was trimmed by 2 bases and J by 2 bases, leaving 6 bases between them. The CDR3 totals 13 residues. Germline assignment: CDR1 WNHNN and CDR2 SYGVQD (reference sequence). CDR3 region: CASSETKNYGYTF. The CDR3 nucleotides read TGCGCCAGCAGTGAGACGAAGAACTATGGCTACACCTTC.

V usage is TRBV5-6 and J usage is TRBJ1-2, with D unclear. V lost 5 bases, J lost 8 bases, and 13 bases lay in between. Germline CDR1 is SGHDT and CDR2 is YYEEEE. The CDR3 sequence is 12 residues long. The CDR3 DNA is TGTGCCAGCAGGCCCGCGGGTGGGGGCTACACCTTC. This translates into CASRPAGGGYTF.